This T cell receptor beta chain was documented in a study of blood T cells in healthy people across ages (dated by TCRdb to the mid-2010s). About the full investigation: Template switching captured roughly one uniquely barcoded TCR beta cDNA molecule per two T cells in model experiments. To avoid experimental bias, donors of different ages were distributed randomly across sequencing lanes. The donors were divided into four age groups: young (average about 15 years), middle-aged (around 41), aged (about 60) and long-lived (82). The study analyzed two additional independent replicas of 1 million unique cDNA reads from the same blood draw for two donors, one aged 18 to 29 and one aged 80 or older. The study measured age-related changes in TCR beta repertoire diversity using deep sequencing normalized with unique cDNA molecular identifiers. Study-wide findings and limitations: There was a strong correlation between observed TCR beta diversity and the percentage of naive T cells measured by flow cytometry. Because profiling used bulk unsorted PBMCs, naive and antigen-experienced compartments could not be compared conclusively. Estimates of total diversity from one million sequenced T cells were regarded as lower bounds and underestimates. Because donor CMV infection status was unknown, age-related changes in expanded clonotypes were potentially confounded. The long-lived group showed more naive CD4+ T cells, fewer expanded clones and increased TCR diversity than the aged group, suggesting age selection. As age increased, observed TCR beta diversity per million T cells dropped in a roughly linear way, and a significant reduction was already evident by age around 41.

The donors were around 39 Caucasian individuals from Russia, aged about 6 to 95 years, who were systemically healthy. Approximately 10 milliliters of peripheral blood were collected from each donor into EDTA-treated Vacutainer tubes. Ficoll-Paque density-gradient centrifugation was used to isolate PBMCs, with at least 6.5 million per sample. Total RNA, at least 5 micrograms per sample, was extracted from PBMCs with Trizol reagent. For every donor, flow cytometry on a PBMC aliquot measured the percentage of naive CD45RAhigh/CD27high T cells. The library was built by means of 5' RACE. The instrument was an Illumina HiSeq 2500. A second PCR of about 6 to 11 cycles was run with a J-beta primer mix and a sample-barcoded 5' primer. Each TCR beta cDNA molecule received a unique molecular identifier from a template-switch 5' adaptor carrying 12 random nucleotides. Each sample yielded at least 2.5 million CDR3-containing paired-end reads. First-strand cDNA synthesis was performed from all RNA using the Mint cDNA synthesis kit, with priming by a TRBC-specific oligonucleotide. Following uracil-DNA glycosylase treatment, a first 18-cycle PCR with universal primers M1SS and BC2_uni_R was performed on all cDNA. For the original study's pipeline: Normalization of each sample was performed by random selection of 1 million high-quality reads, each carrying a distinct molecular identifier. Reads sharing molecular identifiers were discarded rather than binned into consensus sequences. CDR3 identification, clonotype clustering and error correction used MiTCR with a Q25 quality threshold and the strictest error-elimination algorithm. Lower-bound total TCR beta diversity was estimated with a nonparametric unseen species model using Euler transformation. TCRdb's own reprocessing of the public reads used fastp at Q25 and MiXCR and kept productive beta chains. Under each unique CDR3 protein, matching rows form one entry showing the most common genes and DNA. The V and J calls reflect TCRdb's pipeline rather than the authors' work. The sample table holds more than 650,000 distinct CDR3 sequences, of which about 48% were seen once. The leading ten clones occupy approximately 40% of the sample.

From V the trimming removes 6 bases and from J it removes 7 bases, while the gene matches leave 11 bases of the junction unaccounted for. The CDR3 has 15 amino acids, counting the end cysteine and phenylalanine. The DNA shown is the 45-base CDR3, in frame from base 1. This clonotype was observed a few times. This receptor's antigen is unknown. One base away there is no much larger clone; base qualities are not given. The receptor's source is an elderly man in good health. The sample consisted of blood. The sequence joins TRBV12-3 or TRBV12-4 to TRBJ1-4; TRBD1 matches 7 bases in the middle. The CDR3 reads CASSYRGMIGEKLFF. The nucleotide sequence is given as TGTGCCAGCAGCTACAGGGGCATGATTGGTGAAAAACTGTTTTTT.